The following is a T cell receptor beta chain sequence with its context. Antigen unknown. Around 490 nanograms of biopsy DNA per sample underwent TCRB immunosequencing. Using immunoSEQ multiplex PCR, the repertoire was profiled, and TCRdb retains in-frame clones only, with some absent. The data show about 8,200 clones, over 75% seen once. These data are taken from a study of T cell repertoires in ileal Crohn's disease. Study-wide findings and caveats: High-frequency clones were more common in sorted CD8 than CD4 cells.

From germline, CDR1 is SQVTM and CDR2 ANQGSEA. This CDR3 contains 13 residues. V was pared by 6 bases and J by 1 base, with 12 bases between. J is TRBJ1-1 and V is TRBV29-1, with D perhaps TRBD1 (5 bases). The receptor was derived from an adult with Crohn's disease. The source material was ileal tissue. The CDR3 nucleotides are TGCAGCGTCCCCAGGGCCCCGAACACTGAAGCTTTCTTT. Its protein is CSVPRAPNTEAFF. Combining the CDR3 with reference TRBV29-1 and TRBJ1-1 gives the whole variable domain SAVISQKPSRDICQRGTSLTIQCQVDSQVTMMFWYRQQPGQSLTLIATANQGSEATYESGFVIDKFPISRPNLTFSTLTVSNMSPEDSSIYLCSVPRAPNTEAFFGQGTRLTVV.